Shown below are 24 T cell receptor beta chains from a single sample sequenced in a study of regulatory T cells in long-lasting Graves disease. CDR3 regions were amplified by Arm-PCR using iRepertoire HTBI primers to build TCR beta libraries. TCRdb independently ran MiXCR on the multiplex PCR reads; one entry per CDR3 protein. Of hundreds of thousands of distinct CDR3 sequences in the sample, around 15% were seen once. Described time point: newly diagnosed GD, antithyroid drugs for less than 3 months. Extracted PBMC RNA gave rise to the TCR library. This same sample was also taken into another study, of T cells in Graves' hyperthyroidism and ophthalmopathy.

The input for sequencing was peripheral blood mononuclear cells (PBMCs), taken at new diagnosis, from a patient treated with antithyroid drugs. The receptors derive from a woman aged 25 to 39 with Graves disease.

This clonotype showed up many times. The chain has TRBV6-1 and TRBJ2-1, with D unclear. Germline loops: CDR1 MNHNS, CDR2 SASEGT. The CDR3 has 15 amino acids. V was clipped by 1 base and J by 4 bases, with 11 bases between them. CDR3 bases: TGTGCCAGCAGTGAAGAGGCGGAGCAGTACAATGAGCAGTTCTTC. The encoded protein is CASSEEAEQYNEQFF.

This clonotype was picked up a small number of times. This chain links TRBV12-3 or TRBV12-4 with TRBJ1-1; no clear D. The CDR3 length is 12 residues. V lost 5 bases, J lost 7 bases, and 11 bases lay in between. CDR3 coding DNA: TGTGCCAGCAGTCCGAGAGGCTATGAAGCTTTCTTT. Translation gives CASSPRGYEAFF.

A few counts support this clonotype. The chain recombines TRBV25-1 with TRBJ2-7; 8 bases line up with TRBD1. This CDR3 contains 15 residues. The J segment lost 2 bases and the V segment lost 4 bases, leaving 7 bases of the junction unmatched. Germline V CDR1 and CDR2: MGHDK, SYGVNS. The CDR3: CASSARTGPPYEQYF. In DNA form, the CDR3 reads TGTGCCAGCAGTGCCAGGACAGGGCCTCCCTACGAGCAGTACTTC.

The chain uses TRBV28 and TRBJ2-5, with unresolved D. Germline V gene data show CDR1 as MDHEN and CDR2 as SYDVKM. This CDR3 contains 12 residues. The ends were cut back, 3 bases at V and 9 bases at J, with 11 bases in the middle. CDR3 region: CASSFLEKSQYF. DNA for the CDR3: TGTGCCAGCAGTTTCCTTGAGAAATCCCAGTACTTC.

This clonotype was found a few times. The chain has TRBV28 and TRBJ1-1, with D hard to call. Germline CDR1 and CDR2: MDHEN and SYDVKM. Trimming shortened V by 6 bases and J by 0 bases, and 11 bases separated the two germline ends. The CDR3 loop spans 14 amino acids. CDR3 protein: CASRSTLMNTEAFF. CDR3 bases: TGTGCCAGCAGGTCTACACTAATGAACACTGAAGCTTTCTTT.

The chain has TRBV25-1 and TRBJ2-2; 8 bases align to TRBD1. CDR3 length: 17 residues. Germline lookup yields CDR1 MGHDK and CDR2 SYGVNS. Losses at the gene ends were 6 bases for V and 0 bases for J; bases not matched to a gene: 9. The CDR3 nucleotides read TGTGCCAGCAGAGGGGGGCAGGGGGCTACGAACACCGGGGAGCTGTTTTTT. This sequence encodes CASRGGQGATNTGELFF.

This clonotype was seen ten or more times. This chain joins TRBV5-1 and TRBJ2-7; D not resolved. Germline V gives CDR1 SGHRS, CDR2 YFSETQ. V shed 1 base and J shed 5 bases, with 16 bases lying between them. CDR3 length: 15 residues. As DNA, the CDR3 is TGCGCCAGCAGCTTGACGAGCCTCGCAGCTGACGAGCAGTACTTC. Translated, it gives CASSLTSLAADEQYF.

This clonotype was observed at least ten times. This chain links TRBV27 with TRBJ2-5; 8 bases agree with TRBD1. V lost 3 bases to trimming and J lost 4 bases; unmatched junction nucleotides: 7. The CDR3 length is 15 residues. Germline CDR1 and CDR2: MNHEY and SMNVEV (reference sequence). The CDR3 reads CASSFSAGGLETQYF. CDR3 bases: TGTGCCAGCAGTTTCTCGGCAGGGGGCTTAGAGACCCAGTACTTC.

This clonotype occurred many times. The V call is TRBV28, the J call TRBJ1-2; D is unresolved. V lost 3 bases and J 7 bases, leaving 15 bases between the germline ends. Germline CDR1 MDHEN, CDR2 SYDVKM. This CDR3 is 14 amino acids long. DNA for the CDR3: TGTGCCAGCAGTTTTGGACTTCGCGTGGCTGGCTACACCTTC. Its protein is CASSFGLRVAGYTF.

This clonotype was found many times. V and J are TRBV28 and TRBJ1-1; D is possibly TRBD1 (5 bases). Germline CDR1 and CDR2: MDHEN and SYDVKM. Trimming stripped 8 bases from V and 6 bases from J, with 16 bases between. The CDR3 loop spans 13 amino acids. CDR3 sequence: CASAAGTVPEAFF. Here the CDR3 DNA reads TGTGCCAGCGCGGCAGGGACGGTCCCTGAAGCTTTCTTT.

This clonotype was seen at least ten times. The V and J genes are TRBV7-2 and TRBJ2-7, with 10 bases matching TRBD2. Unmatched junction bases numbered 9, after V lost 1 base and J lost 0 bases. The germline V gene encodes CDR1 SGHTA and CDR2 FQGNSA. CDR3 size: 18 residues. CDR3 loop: CASSLVHQAGGSSYEQYF. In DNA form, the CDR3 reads TGTGCCAGCAGCTTAGTTCATCAAGCGGGAGGGAGCTCCTACGAGCAGTACTTC. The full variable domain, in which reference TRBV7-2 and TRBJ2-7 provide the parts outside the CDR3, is GAGVSQSPSNKVTEKGKDVELRCDPISGHTALYWYRQSLGQGLEFLIYFQGNSAPDKSGLPSDRFSAERTGGSVSTLTIQRTQQEDSAVYLCASSLVHQAGGSSYEQYFGPGTRLTVT.

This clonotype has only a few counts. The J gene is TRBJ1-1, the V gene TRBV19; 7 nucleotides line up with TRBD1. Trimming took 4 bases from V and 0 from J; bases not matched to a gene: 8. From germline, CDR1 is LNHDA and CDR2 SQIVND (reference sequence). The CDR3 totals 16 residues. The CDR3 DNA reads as TGTGCCAGTAGTAGGGGCAGGGGGACCATGAACACTGAAGCTTTCTTT. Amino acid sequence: CASSRGRGTMNTEAFF.

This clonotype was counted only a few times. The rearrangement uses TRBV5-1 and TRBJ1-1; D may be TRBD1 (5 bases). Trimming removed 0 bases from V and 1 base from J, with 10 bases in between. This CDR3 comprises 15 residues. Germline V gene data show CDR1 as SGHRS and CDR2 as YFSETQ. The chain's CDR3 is CASSLEFRENTEAFF. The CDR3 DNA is TGCGCCAGCAGCTTGGAGTTCAGGGAGAACACTGAAGCTTTCTTT.

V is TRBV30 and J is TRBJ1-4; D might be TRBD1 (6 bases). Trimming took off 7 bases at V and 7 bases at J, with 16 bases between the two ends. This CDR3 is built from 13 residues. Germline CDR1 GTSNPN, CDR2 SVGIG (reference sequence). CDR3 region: CAYTQGFVEKLFF. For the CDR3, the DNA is TGTGCCTACACACAGGGTTTCGTTGAAAAACTGTTTTTT.

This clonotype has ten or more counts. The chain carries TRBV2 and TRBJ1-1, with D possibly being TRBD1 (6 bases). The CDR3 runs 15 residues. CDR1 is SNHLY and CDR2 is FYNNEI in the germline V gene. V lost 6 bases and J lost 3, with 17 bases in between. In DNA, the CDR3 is TGTGCCAGCAGGGCTGAGGCAGGGGTGGACACTGAAGCTTTCTTT. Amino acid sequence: CASRAEAGVDTEAFF.

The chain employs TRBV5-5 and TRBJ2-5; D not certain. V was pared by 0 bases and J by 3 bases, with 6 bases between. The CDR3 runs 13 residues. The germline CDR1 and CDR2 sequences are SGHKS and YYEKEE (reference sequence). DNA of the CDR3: TGTGCCAGCAGCTTGGCTCCCGAAGAGACCCAGTACTTC. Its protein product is CASSLAPEETQYF.

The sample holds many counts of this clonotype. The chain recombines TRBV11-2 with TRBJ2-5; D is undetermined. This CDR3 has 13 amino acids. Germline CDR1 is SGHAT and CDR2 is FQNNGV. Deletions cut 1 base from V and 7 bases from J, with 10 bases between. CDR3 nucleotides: TGTGCCAGCAGCTTAGCTGGAATTGTGACCCAGTACTTC. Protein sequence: CASSLAGIVTQYF.

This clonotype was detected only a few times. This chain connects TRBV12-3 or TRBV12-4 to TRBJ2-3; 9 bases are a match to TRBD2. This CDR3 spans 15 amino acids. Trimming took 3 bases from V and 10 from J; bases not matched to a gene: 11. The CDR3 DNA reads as TGTGCCAGCAGTTTTCAGCCGGGACTAGCAGTCGCGCAGTATTTT. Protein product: CASSFQPGLAVAQYF.

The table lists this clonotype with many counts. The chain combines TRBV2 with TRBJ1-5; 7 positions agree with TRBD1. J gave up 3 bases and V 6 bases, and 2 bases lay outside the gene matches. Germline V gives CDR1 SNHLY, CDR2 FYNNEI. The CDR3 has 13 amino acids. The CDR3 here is CASRTGINQPQHF. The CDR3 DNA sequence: TGTGCCAGCAGGACAGGGATCAATCAGCCCCAGCATTTT.

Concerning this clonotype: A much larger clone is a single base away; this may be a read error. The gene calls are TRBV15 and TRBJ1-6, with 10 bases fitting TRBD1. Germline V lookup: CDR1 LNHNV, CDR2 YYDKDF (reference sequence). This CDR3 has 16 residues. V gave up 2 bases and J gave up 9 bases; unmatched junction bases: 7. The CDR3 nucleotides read TGTGCCACCAGCAGACGACCGGGACAGGGGTTTTCACCCCTCCACTTT. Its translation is CATSRRPGQGFSPLHF.

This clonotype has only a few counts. CDR3 nucleotides: TGCAGTGCTAGTACCCTTTTAGAAAAACTGTTTTTT. Translated, it gives CSASTLLEKLFF. This rearrangement joins TRBV20-1 to TRBJ1-4; D ambiguous. There are 12 residues in the CDR3. Trimming stripped 3 bases from V and 8 bases from J, with 10 bases between. Germline CDR1 and CDR2: DFQATT and SNEGSKA (reference sequence).

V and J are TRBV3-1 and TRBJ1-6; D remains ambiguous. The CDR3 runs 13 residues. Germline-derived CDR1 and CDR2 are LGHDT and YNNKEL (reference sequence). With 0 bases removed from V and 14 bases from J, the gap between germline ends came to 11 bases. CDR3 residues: CASSQESRSALHF. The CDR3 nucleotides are TGTGCCAGCAGCCAAGAGTCCCGGTCCGCCCTCCACTTT.

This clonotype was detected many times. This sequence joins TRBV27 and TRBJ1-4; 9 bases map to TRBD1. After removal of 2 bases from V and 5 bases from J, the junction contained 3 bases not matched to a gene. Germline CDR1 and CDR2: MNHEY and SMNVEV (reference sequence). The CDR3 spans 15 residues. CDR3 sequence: CASSLRDRVNEKLFF. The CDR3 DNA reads TGTGCCAGCAGTTTACGGGACAGGGTGAATGAAAAACTGTTTTTT.

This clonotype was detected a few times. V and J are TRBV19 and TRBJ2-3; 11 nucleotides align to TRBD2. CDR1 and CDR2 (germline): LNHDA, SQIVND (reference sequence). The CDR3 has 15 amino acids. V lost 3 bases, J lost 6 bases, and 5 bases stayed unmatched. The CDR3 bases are TGTGCCAGTAGTATCGGAACTAGCGGGAGTGATACGCAGTATTTT. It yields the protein CASSIGTSGSDTQYF.